This T cell receptor beta chain stems from a study of cytomegalovirus exposure and HLA in healthy donors. General observations from the study: When the data were analyzed later, several of the most significant clusters appeared to be linked to common viral pathogens. It was in a later analysis that TCR association rates were seen to vary by HLA locus, highest for DRB1 and lowest for HLA-C.

Concerning this clone: Its specificity is unknown.

CDR1 and CDR2 (germline): SEHNR, FQNEAQ (reference sequence). Trimming shortened V by 2 bases and J by 5 bases, and 9 bases separated the two germline ends. The CDR3 length is 13 residues. PCR amplification relied on 60 Vbeta primers (plus 13 Jbeta primers). The method was immunoSEQ multiplex PCR; TCRdb's version includes in-frame clones alone and lacks a portion of them. Here the sample spans 95,000 to 150,000 clones, about 76% being singletons. This rearrangement joins TRBV7-9 to TRBJ2-5; D ambiguous. The source of this sequence is a woman aged 55-69 years in good health and CMV-seropositive. The sequencing input was PBMCs. The CDR3 bases are TGTGCCAGCAGCTTAAGTCCCGGGGAGACCCAGTACTTC. Protein sequence: CASSLSPGETQYF.